The 24 T cell receptor beta chains given below trace back to one sample, sequenced in a study of cytomegalovirus exposure and HLA in healthy donors. This PCR relied on a set of 60 Vbeta primers and 13 Jbeta primers. Measured with immunoSEQ multiplex PCR; TCRdb has only the in-frame clones, and not every one. The data show roughly 51,000 clones, and the top ten clones hold 2.1%. The sample comprised PBMCs. The receptors here all came from a woman aged 40 to 50 in good health and CMV-seronegative.

CDR3 nucleotide sequence: TGTGCCAGCAGCCAAGACGTTTCGAGGAACACCATATATTTT. Residues: CASSQDVSRNTIYF. This chain links TRBV7-2 with TRBJ1-3; D not certain. Germline V gene data show CDR1 as SGHTA and CDR2 as FQGNSA. V was clipped by 5 bases and J by 7 bases, with 15 bases between them. CDR3 length equals 14 residues. The full variable domain, rest sourced from reference TRBV7-2 and TRBJ1-3, is GAGVSQSPSNKVTEKGKDVELRCDPISGHTALYWYRQSLGQGLEFLIYFQGNSAPDKSGLPSDRFSAERTGGSVSTLTIQRTQQEDSAVYLCASSQDVSRNTIYFGEGSWLTVV.

The chain combines TRBV7-3 with TRBJ2-2, with 12 bases matching TRBD1. Germline-derived CDR1 and CDR2 are SGHTA and FQGTGA. V lost 1 base, J lost 6 bases, and 6 bases stayed unmatched. The CDR3 runs to 17 residues. CDR3 DNA: TGTGCCAGCAGCTTAATCGGGACAGGGGGCGTCGCCGGGGAGCTGTTTTTT. As protein: CASSLIGTGGVAGELFF.

As regards this clone: Other DNA sequences in the same sample also yield this CDR3. The chain links TRBV7-2 to TRBJ2-7; 10 positions match TRBD2. Trimming removed 5 bases from V and 2 bases from J; junction bases left unmatched: 3. The V gene's germline CDR1 is SGHTA and CDR2 FQGNSA. CDR3 length equals 14 residues. CDR3 DNA sequence: TGTGCCAGCAGCCCTAGCGGGGGACCCTACGAGCAGTACTTC. Protein: CASSPSGGPYEQYF.

The chain carries TRBV6-6 and TRBJ1-1, with unresolved D. The CDR3 sequence is 15 residues long. Germline V gene lookup returns CDR1 MNHNY and CDR2 SVGAGI (reference sequence). Trimming cost V 7 bases and J 5 bases, with 20 bases left between them. CDR3 sequence (DNA): TGTGCCAGCACCTCACCGGGAACAGCTAGGACTGAAGCTTTCTTT. Translating it yields CASTSPGTARTEAFF.

V is TRBV29-1 and J is TRBJ2-7; TRBD1 matches 10 bases. The ends lost 6 bases at V and 3 bases at J; junction bases unmatched: 5. The length of the CDR3 is 13 residues. Germline assignment: CDR1 SQVTM and CDR2 ANQGSEA. The CDR3 here is CSVAGQGNYEQYF. The CDR3 DNA reads as TGCAGCGTCGCGGGACAGGGGAACTACGAGCAGTACTTC.

The chain recombines TRBV11-3 with TRBJ2-3; D possibly corresponds to TRBD2 (5 bases). This CDR3 is built from 14 residues. Germline lookup yields CDR1 SGHNT and CDR2 YENEEA. With 4 bases removed from V and 4 bases from J, the gap between germline ends came to 12 bases. CDR3 nucleotide sequence: TGTGCCAGCAGCTATCGAGGGTCCCCAGATACGCAGTATTTT. Its protein is CASSYRGSPDTQYF.

The V gene is TRBV28, the J gene TRBJ1-1; D remains ambiguous. Trimming removed 1 base from V and 0 bases from J, with 3 bases in between. CDR3 length: 13 residues. The germline gives CDR1 MDHEN, CDR2 SYDVKM. The CDR3, as DNA: TGTGCCAGCAGTTTATTCATGAACACTGAAGCTTTCTTT. Translated: CASSLFMNTEAFF.

The chain links TRBV9 to TRBJ2-3, with TRBD2 matching 11 bases. The germline gives CDR1 SGDLS, CDR2 YYNGEE. CDR3 length equals 16 residues. V trimming: 3 bases; J trimming: 2 bases; junction bases outside the gene matches: 5. The CDR3 sequence: CASSASGGLDTDTQYF. The CDR3 nucleotides are TGTGCCAGCAGCGCTAGCGGGGGGCTCGACACAGATACGCAGTATTTT. Complete variable domain (other parts from reference TRBV9 and TRBJ2-3): DSGVTQTPKHLITATGQRVTLRCSPRSGDLSVYWYQQSLDQGLQFLIQYYNGEERAKGNILERFSAQQFPDLHSELNLSSLELGDSALYFCASSASGGLDTDTQYFGPGTRLTVL.

On this clone itself: Without the conserved terminal phenylalanine or tryptophan, this CDR3 likely stems from a read error. V and J are TRBV19 and TRBJ1-2; D is unclear. The CDR3 sequence is 13 residues long. Trimming took 7 bases from V and 7 from J, leaving 16 bases between them. CDR1 and CDR2 (germline): LNHDA, SQIVND (reference sequence). CDR3 loop: CASTLREVSGYTL. CDR3 nucleotides: TGTGCCAGTACCCTGCGGGAAGTAAGTGGCTACACCCTC.

This chain joins TRBV5-6 and TRBJ1-2, with D unclear. Trimming left V 0 bases short and J 2 bases short, with 5 bases between. CDR1 and CDR2 (germline): SGHDT, YYEEEE. CDR3 size: 13 residues. CDR3 loop: CASSLGRNYGYTF. The CDR3 DNA sequence: TGTGCCAGCAGCTTGGGCAGGAACTATGGCTACACCTTC. The whole variable domain, filled in from reference TRBV5-6 and TRBJ1-2, reads DAGVTQSPTHLIKTRGQQVTLRCSPKSGHDTVSWYQQALGQGPQFIFQYYEEEERQRGNFPDRFSGHQFPNYSSELNVNALLLGDSALYLCASSLGRNYGYTFGSGTRLTVV.

The V call is TRBV5-5, the J call TRBJ2-1; 7 bases match TRBD1. The germline CDR1 and CDR2 sequences are SGHKS and YYEKEE (reference sequence). The V and J ends lost 1 base and 0 bases, in that order; junction bases with no gene match: 10. CDR3 length: 18 amino acids. CDR3 bases: TGTGCCAGCAGCTTGCCCCCCGGCCGGACAGGCTCCTACAATGAGCAGTTCTTC. It is translated as CASSLPPGRTGSYNEQFF.

This sequence joins TRBV5-4 and TRBJ2-7, with D hard to call. V lost 0 bases and J lost 6, with 10 bases in between. The germline CDR1 and CDR2 sequences are SGHNT and YYREEE (reference sequence). This CDR3 has 13 amino acids. For the CDR3, the DNA is TGTGCCAGCAGCTTGGACCTCACGGGCGAGCAGTACTTC. The encoded protein is CASSLDLTGEQYF.

The chain carries TRBV9 and TRBJ2-2; D gene unclear. Between the trimmed V and J ends, which lost 2 bases and 3 bases, there was a span of 8 bases. CDR1 SGDLS and CDR2 YYNGEE come from the germline V gene. The CDR3 has 14 residues. The CDR3 DNA reads TGTGCCAGCAGCGTCCTCCCCTACACCGGGGAGCTGTTTTTT. It encodes CASSVLPYTGELFF.

The genes are TRBV30 and TRBJ1-1; maybe TRBD1 (6 bases). The CDR3 covers 15 residues. V was pared by 0 bases and J by 3 bases, with 14 bases between. In germline, CDR1 is GTSNPN, CDR2 SVGIG (reference sequence). CDR3 amino acids: CAWSVADRRDTEAFF. The DNA of the CDR3 is TGTGCCTGGAGTGTCGCCGACAGGCGCGACACTGAAGCTTTCTTT.

The gene calls are TRBV5-6 and TRBJ1-2, with 12 bases lining up with TRBD1. Germline V CDR1 and CDR2: SGHDT, YYEEEE. This CDR3 is 14 amino acids long. V trimming: 4 bases; J trimming: 5 bases; junction bases outside the gene matches: 3. CDR3 residues: CASSRGQGAYGYTF. In DNA form, the CDR3 reads TGTGCCAGCAGCAGGGGACAGGGGGCGTATGGCTACACCTTC.

The V call is TRBV30, the J call TRBJ1-5; 8 nucleotides line up with TRBD1. V gave up 4 bases and J gave up 5 bases; unmatched junction bases: 7. Germline assignment: CDR1 GTSNPN and CDR2 SVGIG (reference sequence). The CDR3 loop spans 14 amino acids. The CDR3 bases are TGTGCCTGGACAGGGGGCGGGGGGGATCAGCCCCAGCATTTT. Translated: CAWTGGGGDQPQHF.

The V gene is TRBV4-2, the J gene TRBJ2-3, with 9 nucleotides matching TRBD2. Germline CDR1 is LGHNA and CDR2 is YNFKEQ. V was clipped by 3 bases and J by 6 bases; unmatched bases: 13. The CDR3 is 17 residues long. The CDR3 loop is CASSHRGREGGSDTQYF. For the CDR3, the DNA is TGTGCCAGCAGCCATCGGGGGCGGGAGGGAGGATCTGATACGCAGTATTTT.

V gene TRBV6-5 combines with J gene TRBJ1-2; TRBD1 aligns across 7 bases. V lost 4 bases and J lost 6; bases outside the gene matches: 11. Germline V gene sequence: CDR1 MNHEY, CDR2 SVGAGI. This CDR3 has 15 amino acids. CDR3 sequence: CASSSSGGEVDGYTF. The CDR3 DNA follows: TGTGCCAGCAGTTCCTCAGGGGGAGAGGTGGATGGCTACACCTTC.

The chain uses TRBV7-2 and TRBJ1-2, with D possibly being TRBD1 (6 bases). Trimming left V 4 bases short and J 11 bases short, with 20 bases between. The CDR3 length is 14 residues. Per germline, CDR1 SGHTA and CDR2 FQGNSA. This CDR3 reads CASSSDRFRGSYTF. For the CDR3, the DNA is TGTGCCAGCAGCTCAGACAGGTTCCGAGGTTCTTACACCTTC.

The chain has TRBV19 and TRBJ1-2; no clear D. The CDR3 sequence is 15 residues long. Trimming took off 3 bases at V and 4 bases at J, with 15 bases between the two ends. Looked up from germline, CDR1 is LNHDA and CDR2 is SQIVND (reference sequence). This CDR3 is CASSMSGPRTYGYTF. CDR3 sequence (DNA): TGTGCCAGTAGTATGTCTGGGCCAAGAACCTATGGCTACACCTTC.

In DNA, the CDR3 is TGTGCCAGCAGTCGAGTCCCGGGACAGGGGTCGCGGGGTAGGGATGAGCAGTTCTTC. Protein product: CASSRVPGQGSRGRDEQFF. The chain links TRBV27 to TRBJ2-1, with 10 bases that match TRBD1. Germline V gene sequence: CDR1 MNHEY, CDR2 SMNVEV (reference sequence). V was pared by 5 bases and J by 8 bases, with 21 bases of the junction left unmatched. This CDR3 is 19 amino acids long.

The V and J genes are TRBV9 and TRBJ2-1; 7 positions match TRBD2. Per the germline V gene, CDR1 is SGDLS and CDR2 is YYNGEE. Trimming at V came to 2 bases and at J to 0 bases, leaving 8 bases not matched to a gene. The CDR3 is made up of 17 amino acids. The CDR3 reads CASSVLPAGSSYNEQFF. The CDR3 DNA follows: TGTGCCAGCAGCGTGCTCCCAGCGGGAAGCTCCTACAATGAGCAGTTCTTC.

V is TRBV7-2 and J is TRBJ1-1; 7 nucleotides line up with TRBD1. From germline, CDR1 is SGHTA and CDR2 FQGNSA. The ends lost 2 bases at V and 1 base at J; junction bases unmatched: 1. CDR3 length: 14 residues. As DNA, the CDR3 is TGTGCCAGCAGCTTAAGGGGGCGGAACACTGAAGCTTTCTTT. Encoded protein: CASSLRGRNTEAFF.

J is TRBJ2-2 and V is TRBV14; 9 positions agree with TRBD1. V was pared by 3 bases and J by 3 bases, with 5 bases of the junction left unmatched. This CDR3 comprises 16 residues. Germline CDR1 and CDR2: SGHDN and FVKESK. CDR3 coding DNA: TGTGCCAGCAGCCACGTCGGGACAGGGCACACCGGGGAGCTGTTTTTT. As protein: CASSHVGTGHTGELFF.